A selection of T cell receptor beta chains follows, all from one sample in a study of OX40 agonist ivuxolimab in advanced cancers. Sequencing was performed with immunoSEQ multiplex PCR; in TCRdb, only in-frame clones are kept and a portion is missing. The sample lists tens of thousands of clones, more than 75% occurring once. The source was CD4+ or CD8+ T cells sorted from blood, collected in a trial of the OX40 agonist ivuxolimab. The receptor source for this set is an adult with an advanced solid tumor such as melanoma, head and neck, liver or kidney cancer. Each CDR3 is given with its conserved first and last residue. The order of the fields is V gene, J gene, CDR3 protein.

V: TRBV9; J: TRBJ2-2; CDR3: CASSGAGTVKTGELFF
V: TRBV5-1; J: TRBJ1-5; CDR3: CASSLAPTGNQPQHF
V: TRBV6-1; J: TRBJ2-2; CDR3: CASSEVALLFF
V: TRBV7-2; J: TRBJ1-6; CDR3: CASSYRGGSPNSPLHF
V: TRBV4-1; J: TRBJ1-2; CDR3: CASSQDWGGQDGGYTF
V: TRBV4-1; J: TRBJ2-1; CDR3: CASSQDRGLTYNEQFF
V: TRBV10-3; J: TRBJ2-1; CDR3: CAISEIGSSYNEQFF
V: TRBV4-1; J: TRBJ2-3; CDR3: CASSQDIRASGDSDTQYF
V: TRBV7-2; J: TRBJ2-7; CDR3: CASSLRTSGGAGIYEQYF
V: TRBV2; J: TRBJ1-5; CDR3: CASSGTNSNQPQHF
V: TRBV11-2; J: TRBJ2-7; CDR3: CASSRSITTGGYYEQYF
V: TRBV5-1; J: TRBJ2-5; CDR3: CASSFWPEKETQYF